The source of this T cell receptor (beta chain) is a study of blood T cell repertoires in COVID-19. At the level of the study: Acute and convalescent COVID-19 samples came from the United States, Italy and Spain. Sources were T cells, B-cell-depleted T cells, or PBMCs; the material itself was cDNA or gDNA.

Under the authors' procedure: Reference gene primer amplification gave estimated nucleated cell counts. Repertoires were generated with immunoSEQ multiplex PCR, while TCRdb's copy carries only in-frame clones and drops some. The V and J calls and clone size were taken over from that table, and D and trimming were inferred from the DNA. Found here are roughly 100,000 clones, 69% of them singletons; the top ten hold about 6%. The CDR3 runs 17 residues. V was cut by 4 bases and J by 0 bases, with 17 bases left in between. Germline CDR1 SGDLS, CDR2 YYNGEE. V usage is TRBV9 and J usage is TRBJ2-1; tentative D call: TRBD2 (5 bases). The clonotype was recovered from a man older than 75 with acute or convalescent COVID-19. What was sequenced was peripheral blood. The CDR3 region has the DNA TGTGCCAGCAGCTCCTTACAAGCGGTTAGCTCCTACAATGAGCAGTTCTTC. It codes for CASSSLQAVSSYNEQFF.